This T cell receptor beta chain was retrieved from a study of CD8+ T cells in alopecia areata. As for the study in general: Each of the treated patients was given oral tofacitinib, 5 to 10 mg twice daily, for moderate-to-severe alopecia areata.

Trimming at V came to 4 bases and at J to 7 bases, leaving 10 bases not matched to a gene. CDR3 length: 15 residues. Germline CDR1 is MNHNY and CDR2 is SVGAGI (reference sequence). The treatment denotes: oral pan-JAK inhibitor, 5-10 mg twice daily. Investigators isolated RNA and reverse transcribed it into cDNA to act as the sequencing template. Profiled with immunoSEQ multiplex PCR; TCRdb holds only in-frame clones, not every one. The table shows approximately 120,000 clones, with roughly 55% occurring only once. Points from the study as a whole: Lesional scalp displayed greater clonality than normal scalp, most notably in alopecia totalis/universalis.

Turning to this clone: Its matching antigen is unknown.

The starting material was CD4+ T cells sorted from blood, obtained at week 4, from a patient treated with tofacitinib. V usage is TRBV6-6 and J usage is TRBJ2-5; 9 bases map to TRBD1. This sequence was found in a human donor with alopecia areata. This CDR3 is CASSLLRDREGTQYF. The CDR3 bases are TGTGCCAGCAGTTTACTCCGGGACAGGGAGGGGACCCAGTACTTC.